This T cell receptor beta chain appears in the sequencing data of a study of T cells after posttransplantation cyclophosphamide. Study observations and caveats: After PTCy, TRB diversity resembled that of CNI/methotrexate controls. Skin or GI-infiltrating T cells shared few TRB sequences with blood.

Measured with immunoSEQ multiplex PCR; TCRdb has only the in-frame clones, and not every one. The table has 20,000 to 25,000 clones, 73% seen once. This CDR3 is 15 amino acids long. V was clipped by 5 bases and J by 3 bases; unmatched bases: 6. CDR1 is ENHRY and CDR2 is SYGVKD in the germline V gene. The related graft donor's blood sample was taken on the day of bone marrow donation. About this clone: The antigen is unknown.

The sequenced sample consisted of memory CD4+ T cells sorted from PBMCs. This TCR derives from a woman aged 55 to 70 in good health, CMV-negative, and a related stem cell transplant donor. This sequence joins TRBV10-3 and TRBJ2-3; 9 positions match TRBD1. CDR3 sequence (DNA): TGTGCCATCAGTTCCGGGACAGGGTATACAGATACGCAGTATTTT. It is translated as CAISSGTGYTDTQYF.